The 12 T cell receptor beta chains given below trace back to one sample, sequenced in a study of T cell responses to AZD1222 COVID-19 vaccine. Method: immunoSEQ multiplex PCR; TCRdb's copy keeps in-frame clones and lacks some. Seen here are approximately 120,000 clones, around 87% observed once, and the top ten hold around 4.6%. The sequencing here drew on peripheral blood, taken 28 days after the second AZD1222 dose. The receptors were sampled from an adult who received the AZD1222 COVID-19 vaccine.

V usage is TRBV18 and J usage is TRBJ2-3; 7 bases are a match to TRBD2. The CDR3 loop spans 14 amino acids. After removal of 2 bases from V and 5 bases from J, the junction contained 4 bases not matched to a gene. Germline V gene data show CDR1 as KGHSH and CDR2 as LQKENI. The CDR3 region is CASSPSSGKDTQYF. CDR3 nucleotide sequence: TGTGCCAGCTCACCAAGCAGCGGGAAAGATACGCAGTATTTT.

V is TRBV15 and J is TRBJ2-7; weak D call: TRBD1 (5 bases). Trimming took 0 bases from V and 4 from J, leaving 7 bases between them. Germline lookup yields CDR1 LNHNV and CDR2 YYDKDF (reference sequence). The CDR3 totals 13 residues. As DNA, the CDR3 is TGTGCCACCAGCAGAGATAGGGGATACGAGCAGTACTTC. It translates to CATSRDRGYEQYF. Full variable domain (remainder filled in from reference TRBV15 and TRBJ2-7): DAMVIQNPRYQVTQFGKPVTLSCSQTLNHNVMYWYQQKSSQAPKLLFHYYDKDFNNEADTPDNFQSRRPNTSFCFLDIRSPGLGDTAMYLCATSRDRGYEQYFGPGTRLTVT.

Comments on this clone: This CDR3 is missing its conserved last phenylalanine or tryptophan, likely due to a read error. The DNA is left out, because the CDR3 cannot be placed on it with certainty; the CDR3 is given as TCRdb lists it. The chain couples TRBV29-1 to TRBJ2-7. Germline lookup yields CDR1 SQVTM and CDR2 ANQGSEA. The CDR3 region is 11 residues in length, termini included. CDR3 sequence: CSVPRRVLGES.

V usage is TRBV6-5 and J usage is TRBJ1-2; 8 nucleotides agree with TRBD1. This CDR3 has 12 residues. J lost 8 bases, V lost 7 bases, and 6 bases had no gene match. Germline CDR1 is MNHEY and CDR2 is SVGAGI. CDR3 bases: TGTGCCAGCACGCAGGGGGCGCGGGGCTACACCTTC. It is translated as CASTQGARGYTF.

The chain has TRBV12-3 or TRBV12-4 and TRBJ1-5, with 7 bases lining up with TRBD1. The trim removed 5 bases at V and 7 bases at J, leaving 5 bases unmatched. The CDR3 is 13 amino acids. CDR3 region: CASSTKQGQPQHF. In DNA, the CDR3 is TGTGCCAGCAGTACGAAACAGGGGCAGCCCCAGCATTTT.

The chain uses TRBV24-1 and TRBJ2-1, with D tentatively TRBD1 (6 bases). This CDR3 spans 14 amino acids. Trimming removed 6 bases from V and 6 bases from J, with 14 bases in between. Germline loops: CDR1 KGHDR, CDR2 SFDVKD. The CDR3 loop is CATSSTGQGNEQFF. DNA of the CDR3: TGTGCCACCAGTTCGACAGGACAAGGCAATGAGCAGTTCTTC.

The rearrangement links TRBV3-1 (or the pseudogene TRBV3-2) to TRBJ2-1; TRBD2 matches 13 bases. The CDR3 has 15 residues. CDR1 is LGHDT and CDR2 is YNNKEL in the germline V gene (reference sequence). The V segment lost 5 bases and the J segment 7 bases; nucleotides outside the gene matches: 5. The CDR3 here is CASSSRTSGGNEQFF. In nucleotides, the CDR3 is TGTGCCAGCAGCTCTCGGACTAGCGGGGGAAATGAGCAGTTCTTC.

V is TRBV18 and J is TRBJ1-1; the match to TRBD1 covers 7 bases. This CDR3 is 13 amino acids long. Germline trimming cut 6 bases from V and 2 bases from J; bases unmatched to any gene: 3. Germline V gene lookup returns CDR1 KGHSH and CDR2 LQKENI. For the CDR3, the DNA is TGTGCCAGCTCTCGGGACAGCAACACTGAAGCTTTCTTT. It specifies CASSRDSNTEAFF.

This clone has more than one count but fewer than ten. The chain has TRBV20-1 and TRBJ1-1; the D is unclear. The CDR3 runs to 10 residues. Germline V gene data show CDR1 as DFQATT and CDR2 as SNEGSKA (reference sequence). Trimming removed 6 bases from V and 7 bases from J, with 9 bases in between. CDR3 amino acids: CSAPGFEAFF. For the CDR3, the DNA is TGCAGTGCCCCAGGATTTGAAGCTTTCTTT.

This rearrangement joins TRBV20-1 to TRBJ1-1; D gene uncertain. Germline CDR1 and CDR2: DFQATT and SNEGSKA (reference sequence). V lost 6 bases and J 10 bases, leaving 12 bases between the germline ends. This CDR3 spans 10 amino acids. This CDR3 reads CSARRDGAFF. CDR3 nucleotides: TGCAGTGCCCGGCGTGATGGAGCTTTCTTT.

V and J are TRBV4-3 and TRBJ2-3; D not resolved. The V end was cut by 0 bases, the J end by 2 bases, with 3 bases between. The CDR3 totals 13 residues. The germline gives CDR1 LGHNA, CDR2 YSLEER. The CDR3 protein is CASSQDPTDTQYF. The CDR3 bases are TGCGCCAGCAGCCAAGATCCCACAGATACGCAGTATTTT.

This clone has only one observation. The rearrangement joins TRBV7-9 to TRBJ1-1, with 9 bases fitting TRBD1. Germline values: CDR1 SEHNR, CDR2 FQNEAQ (reference sequence). The CDR3 is 16 residues long. V lost 5 bases, J lost 6 bases, and 13 bases stayed unmatched. CDR3 loop: CASSQTLQGARAEAFF. The CDR3 region has the DNA TGTGCCAGCAGCCAGACTCTACAGGGGGCGAGGGCTGAAGCTTTCTTT.